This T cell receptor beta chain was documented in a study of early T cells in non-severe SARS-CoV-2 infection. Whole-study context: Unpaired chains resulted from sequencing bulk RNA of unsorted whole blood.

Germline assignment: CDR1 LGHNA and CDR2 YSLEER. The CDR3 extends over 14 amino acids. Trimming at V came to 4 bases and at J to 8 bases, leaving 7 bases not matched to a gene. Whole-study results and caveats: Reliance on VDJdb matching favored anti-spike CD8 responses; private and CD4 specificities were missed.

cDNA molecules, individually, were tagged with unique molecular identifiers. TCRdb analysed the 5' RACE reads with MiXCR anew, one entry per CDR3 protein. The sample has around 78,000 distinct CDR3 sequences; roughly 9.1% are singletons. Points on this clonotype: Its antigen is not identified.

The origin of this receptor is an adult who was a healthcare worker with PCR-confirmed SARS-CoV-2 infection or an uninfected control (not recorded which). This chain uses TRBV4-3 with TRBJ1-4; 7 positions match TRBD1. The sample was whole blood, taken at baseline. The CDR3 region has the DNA TGCGCCAGCAGCCCGACAGGGTTTGGCGAAAAACTGTTTTTT. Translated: CASSPTGFGEKLFF.